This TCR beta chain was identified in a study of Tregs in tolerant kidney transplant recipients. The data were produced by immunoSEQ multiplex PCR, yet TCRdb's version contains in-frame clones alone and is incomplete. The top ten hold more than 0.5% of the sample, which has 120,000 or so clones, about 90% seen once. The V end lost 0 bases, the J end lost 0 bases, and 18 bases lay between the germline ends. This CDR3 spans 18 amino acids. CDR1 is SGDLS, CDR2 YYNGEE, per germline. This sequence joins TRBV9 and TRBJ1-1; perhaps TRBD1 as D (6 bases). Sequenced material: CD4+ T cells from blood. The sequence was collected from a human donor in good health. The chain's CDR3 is CASSVAPRRTALNTEAFF. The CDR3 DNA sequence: TGTGCCAGCAGCGTAGCTCCAAGAAGGACAGCCTTGAACACTGAAGCTTTCTTT. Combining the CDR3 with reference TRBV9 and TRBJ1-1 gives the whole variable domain DSGVTQTPKHLITATGQRVTLRCSPRSGDLSVYWYQQSLDQGLQFLIQYYNGEERAKGNILERFSAQQFPDLHSELNLSSLELGDSALYFCASSVAPRRTALNTEAFFGQGTRLTVV.